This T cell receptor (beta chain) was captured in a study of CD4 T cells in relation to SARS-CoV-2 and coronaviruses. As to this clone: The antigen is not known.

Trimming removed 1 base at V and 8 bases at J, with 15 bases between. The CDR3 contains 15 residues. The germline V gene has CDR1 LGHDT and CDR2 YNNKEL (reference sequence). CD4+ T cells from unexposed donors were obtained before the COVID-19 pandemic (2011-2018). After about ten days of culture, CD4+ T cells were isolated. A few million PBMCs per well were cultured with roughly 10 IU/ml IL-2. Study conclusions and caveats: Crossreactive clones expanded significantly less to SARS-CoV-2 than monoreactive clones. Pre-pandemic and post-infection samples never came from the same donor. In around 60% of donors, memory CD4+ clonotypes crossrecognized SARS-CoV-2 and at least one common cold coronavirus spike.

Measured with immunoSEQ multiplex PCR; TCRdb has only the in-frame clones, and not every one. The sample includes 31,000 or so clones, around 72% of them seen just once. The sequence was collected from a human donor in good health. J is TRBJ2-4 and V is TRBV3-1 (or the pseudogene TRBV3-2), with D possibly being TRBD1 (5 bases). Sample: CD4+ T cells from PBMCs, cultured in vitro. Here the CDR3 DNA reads TGTGCCAGCAGCCAAGGGGGCTACGGCCGAGACATTCAGTACTTC. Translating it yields CASSQGGYGRDIQYF.